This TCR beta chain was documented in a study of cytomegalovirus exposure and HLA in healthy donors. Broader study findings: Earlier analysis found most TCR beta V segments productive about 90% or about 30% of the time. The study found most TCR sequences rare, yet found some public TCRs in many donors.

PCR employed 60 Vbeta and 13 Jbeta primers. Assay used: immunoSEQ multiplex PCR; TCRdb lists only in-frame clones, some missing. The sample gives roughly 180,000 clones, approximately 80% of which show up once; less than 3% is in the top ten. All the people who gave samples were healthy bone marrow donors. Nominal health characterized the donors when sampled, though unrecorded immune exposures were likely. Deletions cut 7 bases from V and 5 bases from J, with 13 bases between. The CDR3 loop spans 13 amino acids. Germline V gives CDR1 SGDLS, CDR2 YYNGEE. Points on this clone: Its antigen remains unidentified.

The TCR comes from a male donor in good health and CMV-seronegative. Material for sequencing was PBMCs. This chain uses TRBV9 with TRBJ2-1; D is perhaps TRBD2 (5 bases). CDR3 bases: TGTGCCAGCGGAAATACCGGGGACAATGAGCAGTTCTTC. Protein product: CASGNTGDNEQFF.